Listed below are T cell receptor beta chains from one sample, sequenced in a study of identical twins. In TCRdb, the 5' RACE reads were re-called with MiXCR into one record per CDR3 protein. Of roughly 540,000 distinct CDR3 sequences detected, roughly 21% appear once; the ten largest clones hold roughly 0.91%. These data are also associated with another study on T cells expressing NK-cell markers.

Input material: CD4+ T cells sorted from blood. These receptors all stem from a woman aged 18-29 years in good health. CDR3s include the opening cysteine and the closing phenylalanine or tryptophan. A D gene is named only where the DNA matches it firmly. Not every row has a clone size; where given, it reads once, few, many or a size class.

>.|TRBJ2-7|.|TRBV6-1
CASSALRDSAGEQYF
TGTGCCAGCAGTGCCCTCCGGGACTCGGCGGGGGAGCAGTACTTC
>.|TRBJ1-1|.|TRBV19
CASQGSVEAFF
TGTGCCAGCCAGGGTTCGGTTGAAGCTTTCTTT
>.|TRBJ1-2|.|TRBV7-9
CASSLEGLNYGYTF
TGTGCCAGCAGCTTAGAGGGGCTTAACTATGGCTACACCTTC
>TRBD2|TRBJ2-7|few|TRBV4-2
CASSQGSSGGVEEQYF
TGTGCCAGCAGCCAAGGGAGTAGCGGGGGGGTGGAAGAGCAGTACTTC
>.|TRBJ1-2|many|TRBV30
CAWSRSNYGYTF
TGTGCCTGGAGTCGATCGAACTATGGCTACACCTTC
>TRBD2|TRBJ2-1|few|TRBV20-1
CSASGTSPNEQFF
TGCAGTGCTAGTGGGACTAGCCCCAATGAGCAGTTCTTC
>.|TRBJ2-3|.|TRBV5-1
CASSLRDNTDTQYF
TGCGCCAGCAGCTTGCGGGACAACACAGATACGCAGTATTTT
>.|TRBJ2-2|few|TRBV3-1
CASSESFANTGELFF
TGTGCCAGCAGCGAGTCGTTCGCGAACACCGGGGAGCTGTTTTTT
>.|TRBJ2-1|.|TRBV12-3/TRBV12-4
CASTSMAGLGNEQFF
TGTGCCAGCACCTCTATGGCCGGGCTTGGCAATGAGCAGTTCTTC
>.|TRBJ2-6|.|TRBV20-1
CSARQVSGANVLTF
TGCAGTGCTAGACAAGTCTCTGGGGCCAACGTCCTGACTTTC
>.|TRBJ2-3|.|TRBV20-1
CSARLPGVTDTQYF
TGCAGTGCTAGACTCCCAGGGGTCACAGATACGCAGTATTTT
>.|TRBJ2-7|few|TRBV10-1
CASSEGERLEQYF
TGCGCCAGCAGTGAAGGCGAGCGGCTCGAGCAGTACTTC
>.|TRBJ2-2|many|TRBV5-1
CASTASTGNTGELFF
TGCGCCAGCACCGCTAGTACTGGGAACACCGGGGAGCTGTTTTTT
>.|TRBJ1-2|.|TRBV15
CATSPETLGEGLIYYGYTF
TGTGCCACCAGCCCGGAGACACTAGGGGAAGGACTAATTTACTATGGCTACACCTTC
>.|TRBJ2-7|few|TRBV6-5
CASSYGQGISYEQYF
TGTGCCAGCAGTTATGGTCAGGGAATCTCCTACGAGCAGTACTTC
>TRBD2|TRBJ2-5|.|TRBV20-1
CSARDLSGRAKETQYF
TGCAGTGCTAGAGATCTTAGCGGGAGGGCCAAAGAGACCCAGTACTTC
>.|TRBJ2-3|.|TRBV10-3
CAIRQADTQYF
TGTGCCATCAGACAGGCAGATACGCAGTATTTT
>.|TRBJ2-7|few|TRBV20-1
CSAVRPGESYEQYF
TGCAGTGCTGTCCGCCCTGGGGAGAGCTACGAGCAGTACTTC
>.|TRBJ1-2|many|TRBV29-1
CSVEVGVQGYGYTF
TGCAGCGTTGAAGTGGGAGTACAGGGATATGGCTACACCTTC
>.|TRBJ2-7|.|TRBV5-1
CASSIGTISYEQYF
TGCGCCAGCAGCATCGGGACCATCTCCTACGAGCAGTACTTC
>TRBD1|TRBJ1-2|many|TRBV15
CATSRRQGDGYTF
TGTGCCACCAGCAGACGACAGGGGGATGGCTACACCTTC
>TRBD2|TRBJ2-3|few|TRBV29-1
CSGQTSGGAGTQYF
TGCAGCGGCCAGACTAGCGGGGGGGCAGGGACGCAGTATTTT
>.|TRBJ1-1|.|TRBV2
CASSGRKMNTEAFF
TGTGCCAGCAGTGGGAGAAAAATGAACACTGAAGCTTTCTTT
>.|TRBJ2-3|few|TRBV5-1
CASTLAVTDTQYF
TGCGCCAGCACGTTAGCCGTCACAGATACGCAGTATTTT
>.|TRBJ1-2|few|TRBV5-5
CASSFSVGNYGYTF
TGTGCCAGCAGCTTCTCGGTGGGTAACTATGGCTACACCTTC
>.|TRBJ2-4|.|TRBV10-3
CAISGTAAKNIQYF
TGTGCCATCAGCGGGACTGCAGCCAAAAACATTCAGTACTTC
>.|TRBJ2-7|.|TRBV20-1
CSATLGPGEQYF
TGCAGTGCTACACTAGGTCCCGGCGAGCAGTACTTC
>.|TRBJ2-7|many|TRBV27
CASSPLQGYEQYF
TGTGCCAGCAGTCCCCTTCAGGGGTACGAGCAGTACTTC
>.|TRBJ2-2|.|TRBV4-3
CASSLRINTGELFF
TGCGCCAGCAGCTTACGGATAAACACCGGGGAGCTGTTTTTT
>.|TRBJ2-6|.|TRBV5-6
CASSGAISGANVLTF
TGTGCCAGCAGCGGGGCCATCTCTGGGGCCAACGTCCTGACTTTC
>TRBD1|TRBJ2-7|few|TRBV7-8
CASSLSGQHYEQYF
TGTGCCAGCAGCTTATCGGGACAGCACTACGAGCAGTACTTC
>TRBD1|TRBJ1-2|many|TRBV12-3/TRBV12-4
CASRNTGGHGYTF
TGTGCCAGCAGAAACACAGGGGGCCATGGCTACACCTTC
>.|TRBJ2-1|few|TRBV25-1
CASSESNYNEQFF
TGTGCCAGCAGTGAATCTAATTACAATGAGCAGTTCTTC
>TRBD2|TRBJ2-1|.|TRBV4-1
CASSQLVAGTSYNEQFF
TGCGCCAGCAGCCAACTTGTAGCGGGAACATCCTACAATGAGCAGTTCTTC
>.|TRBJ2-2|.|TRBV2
CARWGYRVSLNTGELFF
TGTGCCAGGTGGGGATACCGCGTGTCGTTGAACACCGGGGAGCTGTTTTTT
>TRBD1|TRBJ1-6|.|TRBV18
CASSSETGIGSPLHF
TGTGCCAGCTCATCCGAGACAGGGATCGGTTCACCCCTCCACTTT
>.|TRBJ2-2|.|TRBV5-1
CASSSRGSNTGELFF
TGCGCCAGCAGCTCGAGGGGATCTAACACCGGGGAGCTGTTTTTT
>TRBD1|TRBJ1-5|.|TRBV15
CATSRPKQGTSNQPQHF
TGTGCCACCAGCAGACCCAAACAGGGGACTAGCAATCAGCCCCAGCATTTT
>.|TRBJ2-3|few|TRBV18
CASSPGQPGTDTQYF
TGTGCCAGCTCACCAGGACAGCCAGGCACAGATACGCAGTATTTT
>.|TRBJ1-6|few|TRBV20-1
CSASFPRGNSPLHF
TGCAGTGCTAGTTTTCCTCGGGGTAATTCACCCCTCCACTTT
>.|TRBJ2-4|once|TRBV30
CAWKPQGGNIQYF
TGTGCCTGGAAGCCCCAGGGGGGAAACATTCAGTACTTC
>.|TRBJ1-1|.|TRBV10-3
CAISAGRNTEAFF
TGTGCCATCAGTGCCGGAAGGAACACTGAAGCTTTCTTT
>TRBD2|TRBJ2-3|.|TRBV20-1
CSALLAGGGTDTQYF
TGCAGTGCTTTACTAGCGGGGGGGGGCACAGATACGCAGTATTTT
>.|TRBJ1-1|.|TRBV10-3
CAISVETARGEAFF
TGTGCCATCAGTGTGGAGACAGCTCGGGGTGAAGCTTTCTTT
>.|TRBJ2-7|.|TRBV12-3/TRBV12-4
CASSSPDLASYEQYF
TGTGCCAGCAGTTCCCCGGACCTAGCTTCCTACGAGCAGTACTTC
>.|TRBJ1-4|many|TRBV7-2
CASSSGDSTNEKLFF
TGTGCCAGCAGCTCAGGGGACTCAACTAATGAAAAACTGTTTTTT
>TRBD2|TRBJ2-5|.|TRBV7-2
CASSLELAGGKTQYF
TGTGCCAGCAGCTTAGAACTAGCGGGAGGGAAGACCCAGTACTTC
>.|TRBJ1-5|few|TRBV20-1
CSARDSQGISQPQHF
TGCAGTGCTAGAGATTCCCAGGGTATCAGTCAGCCCCAGCATTTT
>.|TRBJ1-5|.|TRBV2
CASSGQQLSNQPQHF
TGTGCCAGCAGTGGACAGCAACTTAGCAATCAGCCCCAGCATTTT